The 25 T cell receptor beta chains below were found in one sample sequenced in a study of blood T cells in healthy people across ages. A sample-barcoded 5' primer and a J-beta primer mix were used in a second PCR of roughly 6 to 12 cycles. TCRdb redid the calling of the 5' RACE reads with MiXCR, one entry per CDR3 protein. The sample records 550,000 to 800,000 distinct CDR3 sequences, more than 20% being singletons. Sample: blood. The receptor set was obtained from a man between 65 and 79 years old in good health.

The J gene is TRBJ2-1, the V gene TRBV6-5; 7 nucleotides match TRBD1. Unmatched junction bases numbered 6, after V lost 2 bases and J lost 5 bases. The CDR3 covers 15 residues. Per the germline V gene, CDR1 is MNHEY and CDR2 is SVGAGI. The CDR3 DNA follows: TGTGCCAGCAGTTACCTGGACAGGATGAACAATGAGCAGTTCTTC. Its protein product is CASSYLDRMNNEQFF.

The CDR3 sequence is CSAREDSGLAQHF. In nucleotides, the CDR3 is TGCAGTGCTAGAGAAGACTCTGGGTTGGCCCAGCATTTT. The chain recombines TRBV20-1 with TRBJ1-5; D not resolved. The CDR3 spans 13 residues. The germline V and J ends were trimmed by 0 bases and 11 bases, with 14 bases remaining between them. Germline values: CDR1 DFQATT, CDR2 SNEGSKA (reference sequence).

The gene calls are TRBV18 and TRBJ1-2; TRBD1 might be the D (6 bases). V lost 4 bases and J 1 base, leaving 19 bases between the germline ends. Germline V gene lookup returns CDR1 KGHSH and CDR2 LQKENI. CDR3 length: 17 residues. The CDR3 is CASSLTNRDTVNYGYTF. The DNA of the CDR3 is TGTGCCAGCTCACTGACCAACCGGGACACCGTTAACTATGGCTACACCTTC.

This chain's CDR3 is CASSNGGGTDTQYF. DNA for the CDR3: TGCGCCAGCAGTAACGGAGGGGGCACAGATACGCAGTATTTT. The chain recombines TRBV5-1 with TRBJ2-3; a possible D gene is TRBD2 (6 bases). Trimming removed 5 bases from V and 1 base from J, with 11 bases in between. The CDR3 spans 14 residues. Germline V lookup: CDR1 SGHRS, CDR2 YFSETQ. The entire variable domain, with the rest obtained from reference TRBV5-1 and TRBJ2-3, is as follows: KAGVTQTPRYLIKTRGQQVTLSCSPISGHRSVSWYQQTPGQGLQFLFEYFSETQRNKGNFPGRFSGRQFSNSRSEMNVSTLELGDSALYLCASSNGGGTDTQYFGPGTRLTVL.

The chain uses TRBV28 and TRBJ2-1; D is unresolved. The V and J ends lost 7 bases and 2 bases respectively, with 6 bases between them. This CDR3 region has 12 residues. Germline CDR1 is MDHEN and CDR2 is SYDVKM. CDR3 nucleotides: TGTGCCAGCACGGACCCCTACAATGAGCAGTTCTTC. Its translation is CASTDPYNEQFF.

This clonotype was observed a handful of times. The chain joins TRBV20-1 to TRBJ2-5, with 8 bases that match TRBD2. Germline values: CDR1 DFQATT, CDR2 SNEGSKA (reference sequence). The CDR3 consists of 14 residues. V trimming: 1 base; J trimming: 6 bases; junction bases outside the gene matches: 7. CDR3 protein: CSARVQAGAQTQYF. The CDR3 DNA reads TGCAGTGCTAGAGTTCAAGCGGGAGCCCAGACCCAGTACTTC.

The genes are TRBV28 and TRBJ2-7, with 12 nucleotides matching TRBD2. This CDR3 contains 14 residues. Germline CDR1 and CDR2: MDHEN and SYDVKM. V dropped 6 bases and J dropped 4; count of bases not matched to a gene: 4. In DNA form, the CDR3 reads TGTGCCAGCAGGTCCGGGACTAGCGGGTACGAGCAGTACTTC. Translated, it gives CASRSGTSGYEQYF.

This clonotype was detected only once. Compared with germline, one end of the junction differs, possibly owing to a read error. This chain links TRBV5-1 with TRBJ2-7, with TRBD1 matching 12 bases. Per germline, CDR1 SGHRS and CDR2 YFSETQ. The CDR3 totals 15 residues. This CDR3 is CASRLGQGAEYEHYF. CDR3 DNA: TGCGCCAGCAGGCTGGGACAGGGGGCTGAGTACGAGCACTACTTC.

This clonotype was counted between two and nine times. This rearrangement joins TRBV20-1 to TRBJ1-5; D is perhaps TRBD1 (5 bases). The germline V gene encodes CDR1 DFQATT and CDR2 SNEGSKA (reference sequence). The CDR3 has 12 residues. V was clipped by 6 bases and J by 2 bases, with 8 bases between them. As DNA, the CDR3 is TGCAGTGCCACACAGGGCAATCAGCCCCAGCATTTT. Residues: CSATQGNQPQHF.

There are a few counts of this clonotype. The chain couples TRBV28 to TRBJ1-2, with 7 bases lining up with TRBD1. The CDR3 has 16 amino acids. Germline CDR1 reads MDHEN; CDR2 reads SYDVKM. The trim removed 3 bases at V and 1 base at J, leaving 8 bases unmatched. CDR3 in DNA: TGTGCCAGCAGTTTGGGCTCCGGGACAGATAACTATGGCTACACCTTC. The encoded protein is CASSLGSGTDNYGYTF.

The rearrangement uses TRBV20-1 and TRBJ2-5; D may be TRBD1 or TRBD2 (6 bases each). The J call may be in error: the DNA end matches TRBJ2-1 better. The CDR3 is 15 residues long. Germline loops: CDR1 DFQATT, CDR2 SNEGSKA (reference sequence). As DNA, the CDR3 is TGCAGTGCTAGAGATACGGCGGAGAGGGGGGATGAGCAGTTCTTC. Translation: CSARDTAERGDEQFF.

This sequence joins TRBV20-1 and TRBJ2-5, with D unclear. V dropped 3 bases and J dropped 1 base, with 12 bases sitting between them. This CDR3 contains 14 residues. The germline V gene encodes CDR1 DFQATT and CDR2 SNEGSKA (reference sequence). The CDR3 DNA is TGCAGTGCTAGGCGTAGATCGGGCCAAGAGACCCAGTACTTC. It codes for CSARRRSGQETQYF.

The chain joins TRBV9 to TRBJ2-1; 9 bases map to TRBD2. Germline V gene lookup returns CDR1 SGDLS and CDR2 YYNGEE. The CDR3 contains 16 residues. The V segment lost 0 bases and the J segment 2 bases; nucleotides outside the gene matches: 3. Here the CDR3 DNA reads TGTGCCAGCAGCGTAGGTAAGCGGGAGGCCTACAATGAGCAGTTCTTC. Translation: CASSVGKREAYNEQFF.

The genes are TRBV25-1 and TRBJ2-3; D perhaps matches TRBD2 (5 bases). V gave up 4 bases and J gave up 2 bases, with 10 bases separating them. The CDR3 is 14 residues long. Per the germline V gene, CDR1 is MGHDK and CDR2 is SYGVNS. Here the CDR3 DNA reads TGTGCCAGCAGTGTCGGGGTTCACACAGATACGCAGTATTTT. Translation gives CASSVGVHTDTQYF.

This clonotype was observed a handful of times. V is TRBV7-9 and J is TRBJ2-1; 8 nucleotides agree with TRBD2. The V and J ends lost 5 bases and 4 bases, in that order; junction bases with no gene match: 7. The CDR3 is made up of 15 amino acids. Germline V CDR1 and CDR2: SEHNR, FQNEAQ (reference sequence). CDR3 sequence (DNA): TGTGCCAGCAGCCCCAGCGGGGGCGCATACAATGAGCAGTTCTTC. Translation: CASSPSGGAYNEQFF.

The CDR3 DNA follows: TGTGCCAGCAGCTTAGATGGTCAGGGAGTCTATGGCTACACCTTC. Translating gives CASSLDGQGVYGYTF. The gene calls are TRBV7-2 and TRBJ1-2; a weak D match, TRBD1 (5 bases). The CDR3 has 15 residues. Germline CDR1 is SGHTA and CDR2 is FQGNSA. The V end lost 1 base, the J end lost 4 bases, and 13 bases lay between the germline ends.

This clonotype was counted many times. The CDR3 loop is CSAREGIVRDTGELFF. The CDR3 DNA reads TGCAGTGCTAGAGAGGGGATTGTTAGGGACACCGGGGAGCTGTTTTTT. The rearrangement uses TRBV20-1 and TRBJ2-2; D is unclear. CDR1 is DFQATT, CDR2 SNEGSKA, per germline (reference sequence). There are 16 residues in the CDR3. Trimming cost V 0 bases and J 3 bases, with 14 bases left between them.

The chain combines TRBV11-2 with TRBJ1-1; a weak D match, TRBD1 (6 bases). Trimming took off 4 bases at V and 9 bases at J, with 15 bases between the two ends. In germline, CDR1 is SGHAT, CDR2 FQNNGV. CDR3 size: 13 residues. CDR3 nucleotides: TGTGCCAGCAGCTCCACGGACAGTGTGAAAGCTTTCTTT. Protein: CASSSTDSVKAFF.

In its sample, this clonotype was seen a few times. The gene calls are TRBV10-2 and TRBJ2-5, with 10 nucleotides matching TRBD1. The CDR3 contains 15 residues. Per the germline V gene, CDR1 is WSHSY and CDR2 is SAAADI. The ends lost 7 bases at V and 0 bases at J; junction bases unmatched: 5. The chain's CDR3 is CASNSGQGYQETQYF. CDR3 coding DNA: TGCGCCAGCAACTCGGGACAGGGGTACCAAGAGACCCAGTACTTC.

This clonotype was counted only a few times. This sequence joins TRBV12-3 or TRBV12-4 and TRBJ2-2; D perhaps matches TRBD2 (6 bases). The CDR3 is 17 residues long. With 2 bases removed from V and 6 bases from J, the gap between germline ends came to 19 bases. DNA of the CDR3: TGTGCCAGCAGTTTAACAGGAGTCGGGAGTGTCCCCGGGGAGCTGTTTTTT. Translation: CASSLTGVGSVPGELFF.

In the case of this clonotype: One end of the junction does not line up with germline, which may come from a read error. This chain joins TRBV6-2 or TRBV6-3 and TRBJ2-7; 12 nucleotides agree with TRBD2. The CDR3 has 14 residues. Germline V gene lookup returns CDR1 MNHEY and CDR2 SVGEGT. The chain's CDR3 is CASTKTSGRDEQSF. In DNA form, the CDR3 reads TGTGCCAGCACCAAGACTAGCGGGAGAGACGAACAGTCCTTC.

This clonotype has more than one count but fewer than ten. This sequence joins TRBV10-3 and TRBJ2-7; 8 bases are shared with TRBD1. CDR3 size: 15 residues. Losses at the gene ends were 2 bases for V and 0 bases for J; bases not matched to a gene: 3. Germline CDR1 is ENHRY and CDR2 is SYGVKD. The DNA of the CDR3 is TGTGCCATCAGTGAGCCGGGACAGGTCTCCTACGAGCAGTACTTC. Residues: CAISEPGQVSYEQYF.

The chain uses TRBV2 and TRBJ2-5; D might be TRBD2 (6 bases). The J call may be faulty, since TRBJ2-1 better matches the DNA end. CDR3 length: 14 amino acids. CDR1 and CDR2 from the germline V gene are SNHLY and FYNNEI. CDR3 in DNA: TGTGCCAGCAGTGAGGTTAGCGGACCCAATGAGCAGTTCTTC. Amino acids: CASSEVSGPNEQFF.

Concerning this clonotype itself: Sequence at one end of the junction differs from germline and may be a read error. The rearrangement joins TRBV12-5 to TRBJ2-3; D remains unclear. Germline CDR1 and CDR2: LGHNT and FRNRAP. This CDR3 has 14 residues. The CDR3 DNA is TGTGCTAGTGGCCCTAGTACACGCACAGATACGCGGTATTTT. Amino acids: CASGPSTRTDTRYF.

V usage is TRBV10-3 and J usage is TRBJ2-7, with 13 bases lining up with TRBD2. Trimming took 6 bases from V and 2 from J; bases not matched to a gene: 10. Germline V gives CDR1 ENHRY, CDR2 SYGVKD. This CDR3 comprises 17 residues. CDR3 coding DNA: TGTGCCATCAGCGGGAGGACTAGCGGGAGAGGCACCTACGAGCAGTACTTC. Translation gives CAISGRTSGRGTYEQYF.